These 4 T cell receptor beta chains were all obtained from the same sample, sequenced in a study of identical twins. A single record per CDR3 protein comes from TCRdb applying MiXCR to the 5' RACE reads. The data contain 1.5 million to 2 million distinct CDR3 sequences, under 35% of them singletons. What was sequenced was cord blood. These receptors were obtained from a newborn girl in good health.

The sample holds many counts of this clonotype. This chain connects TRBV29-1 to TRBJ1-2; D gene uncertain. This CDR3 has 8 amino acids. V shed 3 bases and J shed 10 bases, with 3 bases lying between them. Germline values: CDR1 SQVTM, CDR2 ANQGSEA. Written as DNA, the CDR3 is TGCAGCGTTGATATCTACACCTTC. Protein product: CSVDIYTF.

This clonotype was observed once. The genes are TRBV16 and TRBJ2-1; 7 bases are shared with TRBD1. The CDR3 is made up of 15 amino acids. Germline V gene data show CDR1 as KGHSY and CDR2 as FQNENV. The trim removed 0 bases at V and 13 bases at J, leaving 12 bases unmatched. The CDR3: CASSQSGQGEETQFF. For the CDR3, the DNA is TGTGCCAGCAGCCAATCGGGGCAGGGGGAAGAGACCCAGTTCTTC.

The chain employs TRBV5-1 and TRBJ1-1, with no clear D. The V end was cut by 0 bases, the J end by 0 bases, with 12 bases between. CDR3 size: 16 residues. The V gene's germline CDR1 is SGHRS and CDR2 YFSETQ. This CDR3 is CASSLGSGIMNTEAFF. The CDR3 nucleotides are TGCGCCAGCAGCTTGGGGTCAGGCATCATGAACACTGAAGCTTTCTTT.

The chain couples TRBV12-3 or TRBV12-4 to TRBJ2-3; unclear D gene. This CDR3 has 14 residues. V was trimmed by 5 bases and J by 2 bases, leaving 11 bases between them. CDR3 in DNA: TGTGCCAGCAGTATGCGACTCTCCACAGATACGCAGTATTTT. Protein sequence: CASSMRLSTDTQYF.